A selection of T cell receptor beta chains follows, all from one sample in a study of blood T cell repertoires in COVID-19. Data came from immunoSEQ multiplex PCR; TCRdb stores just in-frame clones and leaves some out. Among tens of thousands of clones listed, approximately 89% were seen once. Sample: peripheral blood. These receptors were taken from a human donor in a cohort sampled during active COVID-19. Both conserved end residues are part of each CDR3. D genes are given only for firm matches. Size tells how often a clone was seen (once, few, many) or the class of an expanded clone, and some rows leave it out.

NA	TRBD2	TRBJ2-7	TRBV3-1/TRBV3-2	CASSPSGGAYEQYF	TGTGCCAGCAGCCCTAGCGGGGGGGCCTACGAGCAGTACTTC
NA	NA	TRBJ1-1	TRBV18	CASSKNPGNTEAFF	TGTGCCAGCTCGAAAAACCCAGGGAACACTGAAGCTTTCTTT
NA	NA	TRBJ2-3	TRBV11-2	CASSREGGSPPWTQYF	TGTGCCAGCAGTCGAGAGGGTGGGTCGCCTCCGTGGACGCAGTATTTT
NA	NA	TRBJ1-2	TRBV14	CASSQALQGGYTF	TGTGCCAGCAGCCAAGCACTACAGGGTGGCTACACCTTC
NA	NA	TRBJ1-1	TRBV18	CASSPESSGTEAFF	TGTGCCAGCTCACCAGAGTCAAGCGGCACTGAAGCTTTCTTT
NA	TRBD1	TRBJ1-5	TRBV5-1	CASSMTGDGQPQHF	TGCGCCAGCAGCATGACAGGGGATGGACAGCCCCAGCATTTT
once	TRBD1	TRBJ1-2	TRBV7-8	CASSFEQGNYGYTF	TGTGCCAGCAGCTTTGAACAGGGGAACTATGGCTACACCTTC
NA	NA	TRBJ2-7	TRBV4-2	CASSQAQTGYEQYF	TGTGCCAGCAGCCAAGCCCAGACAGGCTACGAGCAGTACTTC
NA	TRBD2	TRBJ2-2	TRBV18	CASSPPSGGAIGELFF	TGTGCCAGCTCACCACCGAGCGGGGGGGCGATCGGGGAGCTGTTTTTT
NA	NA	TRBJ2-7	TRBV21-1	CASSKRVILGTDLTYEQYF	TGTGCCAGCAGCAAACGTGTGATCCTTGGGACTGACCTAACCTACGAGCAGTACTTC
NA	TRBD2	TRBJ2-1	TRBV6-2/TRBV6-3	CASSYDTGGFLYNEQFF	TGTGCCAGCAGTTACGATACGGGGGGATTTCTCTACAATGAGCAGTTCTTC
NA	NA	TRBJ1-1	TRBV6-5	CASSYYLGGVNTEAFF	TGTGCCAGCAGTTACTACTTGGGGGGGGTAAACACTGAAGCTTTCTTT
NA	TRBD1	TRBJ1-5	TRBV18	CASSPDRGWQPQHF	TGTGCCAGCTCACCGGACAGGGGGTGGCAGCCCCAGCATTTT
NA	NA	TRBJ2-7	TRBV27	CASSTGLAGVYEQYF	TGTGCCAGCAGTACGGGGTTGGCAGGGGTCTACGAGCAGTACTTC
NA	TRBD1	TRBJ1-1	TRBV3-1/TRBV3-2	CASSQGTGGTEAFF	TGTGCCAGCAGCCAAGGGACAGGGGGCACTGAAGCTTTCTTT
NA	NA	TRBJ1-6	TRBV9	CASSVTGVLNSPLHF	TGTGCCAGCAGCGTAACGGGGGTACTTAATTCACCCCTCCACTTT
NA	NA	TRBJ2-1	TRBV29-1	CSVEPYPGGWNEQFF	TGCAGCGTCGAACCCTACCCCGGGGGATGGAATGAGCAGTTCTTC
NA	TRBD2	TRBJ2-5	TRBV18	CASSLLGGTETQYF	TGTGCCAGCTCACTTCTCGGGGGGACAGAGACCCAGTACTTC
NA	TRBD2	TRBJ2-3	TRBV4-3	CASSPRLSGGLIDTQYF	TGCGCCAGCAGCCCGAGACTCAGCGGGGGGTTGATAGATACGCAGTATTTT
NA	TRBD1	TRBJ1-6	TRBV4-1	CASSQGTARYNSPLHF	TGCGCCAGCAGCCAGGGGACAGCTCGCTATAATTCACCCCTCCACTTT
NA	NA	TRBJ2-1	TRBV12-3/TRBV12-4	CASSRTVSEQFF	TGTGCCAGCAGCCGGACAGTCAGTGAGCAGTTCTTC
few	TRBD1	TRBJ2-1	TRBV18	CASSPATGISEQFF	TGTGCCAGCTCACCGGCGACAGGGATTAGTGAGCAGTTCTTC
NA	TRBD1	TRBJ1-1	TRBV9	CASSPRDRGDTEAFF	TGTGCCAGCAGCCCCCGGGACAGGGGAGACACTGAAGCTTTCTTT
NA	NA	TRBJ1-2	TRBV27	CASSTATGNYGYTF	TGTGCCAGCAGTACAGCGACAGGAAACTATGGCTACACCTTC
NA	NA	TRBJ2-7	TRBV19	CASSRVFSYEQYF	TGTGCCAGTAGTCGGGTCTTCTCCTACGAGCAGTACTTC
NA	NA	TRBJ1-1	TRBV5-5	CASSLWLGGTEAFF	TGTGCCAGCAGCTTGTGGTTGGGGGGAACTGAAGCTTTCTTT
NA	NA	TRBJ2-1	TRBV19	CASSMGLNEQFF	TGTGCCAGTAGTATGGGGCTCAATGAGCAGTTCTTC
NA	TRBD2	TRBJ2-7	TRBV23-1	CASSQSGSGGTYEQYF	TGCGCCAGCAGTCAATCGGGTAGCGGGGGGACCTACGAGCAGTACTTC
few	NA	TRBJ2-7	TRBV6-5	CASSYSTLEAYEQYF	TGTGCCAGCAGTTACTCGACATTGGAGGCCTACGAGCAGTACTTC
NA	TRBD1	TRBJ2-7	TRBV9	CASSVADRASYEQYF	TGTGCCAGCAGCGTAGCGGACAGGGCCTCCTACGAGCAGTACTTC
NA	NA	TRBJ1-6	TRBV19	CASSRVGIMSPLHF	TGTGCCAGTAGTCGGGTTGGAATTATGTCACCCCTCCACTTT
NA	NA	TRBJ2-1	TRBV29-1	CSVDSYGYNEQFF	TGCAGCGTTGATAGCTACGGGTACAATGAGCAGTTCTTC
NA	NA	TRBJ1-5	TRBV12-3/TRBV12-4	CASSPAPQVGFF	TGTGCCAGCAGCCCGGCGCCACAAGTGGGCTTTTTT
NA	NA	TRBJ1-1	TRBV7-2	CASSLAMNTEAFF	TGTGCCAGCAGCTTGGCAATGAACACTGAAGCTTTCTTT
NA	TRBD1	TRBJ1-4	TRBV5-1	CASSWGTGDREKLFF	TGCGCCAGCAGCTGGGGGACAGGGGATAGGGAAAAACTGTTTTTT
NA	NA	TRBJ2-4	TRBV2	CASSDPTSKNIQYF	TGTGCCAGCAGTGATCCTACTTCCAAAAACATTCAGTACTTC
NA	TRBD1	TRBJ2-1	TRBV6-4	CASMAGTGGNEQFF	TGTGCCAGCATGGCCGGGACAGGGGGCAATGAGCAGTTCTTC
NA	NA	TRBJ2-7	TRBV2	CASIEQEAYEQYF	TGTGCCAGCATCGAACAGGAAGCCTACGAGCAGTACTTC
NA	NA	TRBJ1-1	TRBV6-6	CAAVESMNTEAFF	TGTGCCGCGGTCGAGAGTATGAACACTGAAGCTTTCTTT
NA	NA	TRBJ1-5	TRBV6-1	CASSERVQPQHF	TGTGCCAGCAGTGAACGGGTTCAGCCCCAGCATTTT
NA	NA	TRBJ2-7	TRBV11-2	CASSPGHKSYEQYF	TGTGCCAGCAGTCCAGGACACAAATCCTACGAGCAGTACTTC
NA	TRBD2	TRBJ2-5	TRBV5-4	CASSQTSGAQETQYF	TGTGCCAGCAGCCAGACTAGCGGGGCTCAAGAGACCCAGTACTTC